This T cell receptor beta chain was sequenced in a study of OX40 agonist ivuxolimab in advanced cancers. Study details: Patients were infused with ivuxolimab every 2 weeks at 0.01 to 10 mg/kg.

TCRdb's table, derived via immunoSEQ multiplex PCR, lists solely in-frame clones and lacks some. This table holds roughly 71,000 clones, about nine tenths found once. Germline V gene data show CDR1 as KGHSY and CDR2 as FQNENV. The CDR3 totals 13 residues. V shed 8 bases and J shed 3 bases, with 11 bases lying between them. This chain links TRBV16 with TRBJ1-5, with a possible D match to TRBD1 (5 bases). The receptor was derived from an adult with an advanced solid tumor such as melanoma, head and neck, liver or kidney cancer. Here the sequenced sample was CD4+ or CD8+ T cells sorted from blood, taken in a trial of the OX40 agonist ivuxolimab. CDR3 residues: CASAGGYNQPQHF. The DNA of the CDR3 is TGTGCCAGCGCCGGGGGGTACAATCAGCCCCAGCATTTT.